These 20 T cell receptor beta chains share one sample of origin, sequenced in a study of T-cell reconstitution after alpha-beta-depleted transplantation in children. The TCRbeta library was prepared with unique molecular identifiers. TCRdb reprocessed the PCR reads via MiXCR and lists one record per CDR3 protein. The data show about 610,000 distinct CDR3 sequences, 8% to 11% seen once. The sample was PBMCs from the stem cell graft donor, taken from the stem cell graft. These receptors came from a human donor who donated a stem cell graft to a child with acute myeloid leukemia.

This clonotype has only one observation. This chain links TRBV7-2 with TRBJ2-2, with TRBD2 identical over 8 bases. Germline V gives CDR1 SGHTA, CDR2 FQGNSA. The junction had 10 bases not matched to a gene; V was cut back by 1 base and J by 6 bases. The CDR3 totals 17 residues. CDR3 DNA: TGTGCCAGCAGCTTAGGGGCGGGAGGATGGCCAGCCGGGGAGCTGTTTTTT. Translation gives CASSLGAGGWPAGELFF.

In its sample, this clonotype was seen many times. The chain has TRBV5-1 and TRBJ2-7, with TRBD2 matching 10 bases. The junction had 6 bases not matched to a gene; V was cut back by 0 bases and J by 3 bases. The CDR3 is made up of 16 amino acids. CDR1 and CDR2 from the germline V gene are SGHRS and YFSETQ. In DNA form, the CDR3 reads TGCGCCAGCAGCTTGGGGTCTAGCGGGAGCCTCTACGAGCAGTACTTC. Translated, it gives CASSLGSSGSLYEQYF.

As regards this clonotype: A much larger clone lies one base from this, so it may be a read error. The chain has TRBV4-2 and TRBJ1-6; TRBD1 aligns across 9 bases. CDR3 length: 14 residues. The germline V gene has CDR1 LGHNA and CDR2 YNFKEQ. This CDR3 reads CASSQPGQGSPLYF. In nucleotides, the CDR3 is TGTGCCAGCAGCCAACCGGGACAGGGTTCACCCCTCTACTTT.

This clonotype was picked up a small number of times. The V call is TRBV20-1, the J call TRBJ2-7; D gene ambiguous. The germline V gene has CDR1 DFQATT and CDR2 SNEGSKA (reference sequence). This CDR3 contains 11 residues. The V and J ends lost 5 bases and 5 bases respectively, with 10 bases between them. The CDR3 nucleotides are TGCAGTGCTGGCCAAGTAGACGAGCAGTACTTC. Its translation is CSAGQVDEQYF.

J is TRBJ2-7 and V is TRBV7-2; 7 bases line up with TRBD2. This CDR3 is 15 amino acids long. The germline CDR1 and CDR2 sequences are SGHTA and FQGNSA. J was trimmed by 3 bases and V by 5 bases; bases with no gene match: 10. CDR3 sequence: CASSIRPTSSYEQYF. CDR3 DNA: TGTGCCAGCAGCATACGACCGACTAGCAGCTACGAGCAGTACTTC.

This clonotype was detected ten times or more. This chain connects TRBV28 to TRBJ2-7; D gene uncertain. Trimming took off 4 bases at V and 0 bases at J, with 13 bases between the two ends. This CDR3 is built from 15 residues. In germline, CDR1 is MDHEN, CDR2 SYDVKM. CDR3 region: CASSSAGGDSYEQYF. CDR3 coding DNA: TGTGCCAGCAGTTCCGCCGGCGGAGACTCCTACGAGCAGTACTTC.

This clonotype has ten or more counts. CDR3 in DNA: TGTGCCAGCAGCCGCACAGGGGGCGGCTCCTACGAGCAGTACTTC. Residues: CASSRTGGGSYEQYF. This chain joins TRBV11-2 and TRBJ2-7, with 9 nucleotides matching TRBD1. J gave up 0 bases and V 5 bases, and 5 bases lay outside the gene matches. This CDR3 comprises 15 residues. CDR1 is SGHAT, CDR2 FQNNGV, per germline.

The table lists this clonotype with many counts. The gene calls are TRBV20-1 and TRBJ2-4; 8 bases are a match to TRBD2. CDR3 size: 13 residues. J was trimmed by 7 bases and V by 0 bases; bases with no gene match: 2. Germline V gene data show CDR1 as DFQATT and CDR2 as SNEGSKA (reference sequence). Written as DNA, the CDR3 is TGCAGTGCTAGAGACGCTAGCGGGAACATTCAGTACTTC. Translated: CSARDASGNIQYF.

This clonotype was seen many times. The chain employs TRBV29-1 and TRBJ2-5; 8 nucleotides match TRBD2. V was clipped by 7 bases and J by 4 bases; unmatched bases: 8. CDR1 is SQVTM and CDR2 is ANQGSEA in the germline V gene. CDR3 length: 13 amino acids. CDR3 bases: TGCAGCGCCCCGGGGGGGTCGGGAGAGACCCAGTACTTC. It specifies CSAPGGSGETQYF.

The V and J genes are TRBV5-1 and TRBJ2-1, with 9 nucleotides matching TRBD2. The CDR3 spans 15 residues. Germline CDR1 reads SGHRS; CDR2 reads YFSETQ. The ends lost 8 bases at V and 4 bases at J; junction bases unmatched: 10. In nucleotides, the CDR3 is TGCGCCAGAGATCCGACTAGCGGAAAGTACAATGAGCAGTTCTTC. Its protein is CARDPTSGKYNEQFF.

This clonotype was recorded at least ten times. This sequence joins TRBV5-1 and TRBJ2-7, with 7 bases aligning to TRBD1. V gave up 1 base and J gave up 5 bases; unmatched junction bases: 6. The germline gives CDR1 SGHRS, CDR2 YFSETQ. The CDR3 has 14 amino acids. This chain's CDR3 is CASSLRQGRDEQYF. The CDR3 DNA follows: TGCGCCAGCAGCTTGCGACAGGGAAGGGACGAGCAGTACTTC.

This clonotype was seen more than once but under ten times. The chain links TRBV28 to TRBJ2-4, with D possibly TRBD1 on 6 matching bases. Germline V CDR1 and CDR2: MDHEN, SYDVKM. The CDR3 is 12 residues long. Trimming removed 3 bases from V and 15 bases from J, with 15 bases in between. The CDR3 protein is CASSFGPGELYF. In DNA form, the CDR3 reads TGTGCCAGCAGTTTCGGTCCAGGGGAATTGTACTTC.

This sequence joins TRBV20-1 and TRBJ1-2; D remains ambiguous. Germline lookup yields CDR1 DFQATT and CDR2 SNEGSKA (reference sequence). This CDR3 comprises 13 residues. V lost 6 bases to trimming and J lost 3 bases, with 14 bases between them. The CDR3 DNA is TGCAGTGCCCACGGGCAGGCGGACTATGGCTACACCTTC. Translated: CSAHGQADYGYTF.

This clonotype occurred many times. V and J are TRBV7-8 and TRBJ2-5; 10 bases line up with TRBD2. The CDR3 is 16 residues long. The V gene's germline CDR1 is SGHVS and CDR2 FQNEAQ. V was pared by 4 bases and J by 5 bases, with 10 bases of the junction left unmatched. The CDR3, as DNA: TGTGCCAGCAGCTCGAGGGCTAGCGGGAGTGGGGAGACCCAGTACTTC. It encodes CASSSRASGSGETQYF.

In its sample, this clonotype was seen many times. The chain has TRBV29-1 and TRBJ2-1; a possible D gene is TRBD2 (7 bases). The ends were cut back, 8 bases at V and 7 bases at J, with 24 bases in the middle. Germline assignment: CDR1 SQVTM and CDR2 ANQGSEA. This CDR3 comprises 15 residues. CDR3 region: CSPSVPRGAGNEQFF. The CDR3 DNA follows: TGCAGCCCATCCGTACCTCGGGGGGCAGGGAATGAGCAGTTCTTC.

This chain joins TRBV12-3 or TRBV12-4 and TRBJ2-7; TRBD1 aligns across 9 bases. The V and J ends lost 5 bases and 4 bases, in that order; junction bases with no gene match: 6. The CDR3 is 14 residues long. CDR3 coding DNA: TGTGCCAGCAGTCCATGGGACAGGGAATACGAGCAGTACTTC. Amino acids: CASSPWDREYEQYF.

This clonotype turned up a few times. This chain uses TRBV30 with TRBJ2-7; tentatively, D is TRBD1 (6 bases). V lost 0 bases and J lost 5, with 11 bases in between. The CDR3 sequence is 13 residues long. Germline V gene data show CDR1 as GTSNPN and CDR2 as SVGIG (reference sequence). CDR3 DNA sequence: TGTGCCTGGAGTGTAACCAGGGGTCACGAGCAGTACTTC. This sequence encodes CAWSVTRGHEQYF.

V is TRBV7-3 and J is TRBJ2-1; D may match TRBD1 or TRBD2 (6 bases each). CDR1 is SGHTA, CDR2 FQGTGA, per germline. This CDR3 is 12 amino acids long. V lost 8 bases to trimming and J lost 6 bases, with 11 bases between them. The CDR3 reads CASSSGANEQFF. The CDR3 DNA sequence: TGTGCCAGCTCGTCGGGGGCCAATGAGCAGTTCTTC.

The rearrangement joins TRBV20-1 to TRBJ1-2; the D gene is possibly TRBD1 (6 bases). Trimming left V 4 bases short and J 8 bases short, with 17 bases between. Germline V gives CDR1 DFQATT, CDR2 SNEGSKA (reference sequence). This CDR3 spans 13 amino acids. Here the CDR3 reads CSATEPGAGGYTF. The CDR3 DNA reads TGCAGTGCTACTGAGCCAGGGGCGGGGGGCTACACCTTC.

This clonotype was seen a few times. V gene TRBV7-2 combines with J gene TRBJ1-1; D unresolved. Deletions cut 1 base from V and 5 bases from J, with 8 bases between. The V gene's germline CDR1 is SGHTA and CDR2 FQGNSA. The CDR3 runs 13 residues. The chain's CDR3 is CASSLDSGTEAFF. CDR3 coding DNA: TGTGCCAGCAGCTTAGATTCCGGGACTGAAGCTTTCTTT. Full variable domain (missing parts from reference TRBV7-2 and TRBJ1-1): GAGVSQSPSNKVTEKGKDVELRCDPISGHTALYWYRQSLGQGLEFLIYFQGNSAPDKSGLPSDRFSAERTGGSVSTLTIQRTQQEDSAVYLCASSLDSGTEAFFGQGTRLTVV.